Below are 31 T cell receptor beta chains sequenced from a single sample in a study of OX40 agonist ivuxolimab in advanced cancers. TCRdb's copy holds only in-frame clones and misses some; the assay was immunoSEQ multiplex PCR. The repertoire has 65,000 to 80,000 clones, 65% to 85% of them found once; the top ten carry 8.2%. Specimen: CD4+ or CD8+ T cells sorted from blood, collected in a trial of the OX40 agonist ivuxolimab. All receptors derive from an adult with an advanced solid tumor such as melanoma, head and neck, liver or kidney cancer.

The V and J genes are TRBV4-2 and TRBJ2-3, with TRBD2 matching 8 bases. The junction had 3 bases not matched to a gene; V was cut back by 0 bases and J by 4 bases. Germline-derived CDR1 and CDR2 are LGHNA and YNFKEQ. CDR3 size: 15 residues. CDR3 amino acids: CASSQDRGGPDTQYF. In nucleotides, the CDR3 is TGTGCCAGCAGCCAAGATCGGGGGGGCCCAGATACGCAGTATTTT.

The J gene is TRBJ1-6, the V gene TRBV28; D gene ambiguous. Trimming took 4 bases from V and 8 from J, leaving 15 bases between them. From germline, CDR1 is MDHEN and CDR2 SYDVKM. The CDR3 extends over 15 amino acids. This chain's CDR3 is CASSSPARADSPLHF. As DNA, the CDR3 is TGTGCCAGCAGTTCCCCGGCCCGGGCAGATTCACCCCTCCACTTT.

This rearrangement joins TRBV5-5 to TRBJ1-4; D unclear. V shed 3 bases and J shed 0 bases, with 9 bases lying between them. The CDR3 extends over 15 amino acids. Looked up from germline, CDR1 is SGHKS and CDR2 is YYEKEE (reference sequence). As DNA, the CDR3 is TGTGCCAGCAGCTCCGGAATTGCAACTAATGAAAAACTGTTTTTT. This codes for CASSSGIATNEKLFF.

V and J are TRBV25-1 and TRBJ2-7; no clear D gene. This CDR3 contains 11 residues. CDR1 and CDR2 from the germline V gene are MGHDK and SYGVNS. Trimming took 2 bases from V and 6 from J, leaving 5 bases between them. The CDR3 loop is CASSEVSEQYF. Here the CDR3 DNA reads TGTGCCAGCAGTGAAGTCTCCGAGCAGTACTTC.

The chain carries TRBV10-3 and TRBJ2-2; 9 bases agree with TRBD2. CDR1 ENHRY and CDR2 SYGVKD come from the germline V gene. The CDR3 length is 14 residues. J lost 1 base, V lost 10 bases, and 4 bases had no gene match. The CDR3 DNA reads as TGTGCCAGCCGCGGGGGGGTGAACACCGGGGAGCTGTTTTTT. This translates into CASRGGVNTGELFF.

This clone has just a few counts. J is TRBJ1-2 and V is TRBV18, with 9 bases that match TRBD1. V was pared by 4 bases and J by 5 bases, with 11 bases of the junction left unmatched. The CDR3 covers 16 residues. Per the germline V gene, CDR1 is KGHSH and CDR2 is LQKENI. The CDR3 DNA reads TGTGCCAGCTCACTTATACCGGGACAGGGAGGTTATGGCTACACCTTC. This sequence encodes CASSLIPGQGGYGYTF.

The CDR3 nucleotides are TGCGCCAGCAGCCAAGACCGGACTAGCGGGATCACAGATACGCAGTATTTT. Translated, it gives CASSQDRTSGITDTQYF. The rearrangement links TRBV4-1 to TRBJ2-3; 12 bases map to TRBD2. Germline loops: CDR1 MGHRA, CDR2 YSYEKL. Trimming removed 0 bases from V and 2 bases from J; junction bases left unmatched: 3. The CDR3 is made up of 17 amino acids.

The chain links TRBV19 to TRBJ2-2, with 12 bases matching TRBD1. There are 17 residues in the CDR3. J was trimmed by 6 bases and V by 6 bases; bases with no gene match: 11. CDR1 LNHDA and CDR2 SQIVND come from the germline V gene (reference sequence). In nucleotides, the CDR3 is TGTGCCAGTAGGGGCGGATTAGGGGACAGGGGGCCCGGGGAGCTGTTTTTT. As protein: CASRGGLGDRGPGELFF.

The gene calls are TRBV7-9 and TRBJ2-6; the match to TRBD1 covers 11 bases. Germline CDR1 is SEHNR and CDR2 is FQNEAQ (reference sequence). Trimming cost V 8 bases and J 0 bases; bases outside gene matches: 3. The CDR3 has 16 residues. In DNA, the CDR3 is TGTGCCAGCCAAGGACAGGGGGCCTCTGGGGCCAACGTCCTGACTTTC. Translation: CASQGQGASGANVLTF.

With regard to this clone: The same CDR3 arises from other DNA sequences in this sample as well. The chain employs TRBV5-1 and TRBJ2-3, with 11 bases fitting TRBD1. The CDR3 is 15 residues long. Unmatched junction bases numbered 3, after V lost 0 bases and J lost 6 bases. Germline CDR1 is SGHRS and CDR2 is YFSETQ. CDR3 nucleotides: TGCGCCAGCAGCTTGGGGGACAGGGGGTCCGATACGCAGTATTTT. This gives the protein CASSLGDRGSDTQYF.

V usage is TRBV18 and J usage is TRBJ1-1; D is uncertain. CDR3 length: 13 residues. V shed 5 bases and J shed 1 base, with 8 bases lying between them. From germline, CDR1 is KGHSH and CDR2 LQKENI. In DNA form, the CDR3 reads TGTGCCAGCTCAAGTACAGCGAACACTGAAGCTTTCTTT. Translation: CASSSTANTEAFF.

The V gene is TRBV10-1, the J gene TRBJ2-1, with D maybe TRBD1 (5 bases). Germline CDR1 WNHNN, CDR2 SYGVQD (reference sequence). The CDR3 extends over 14 amino acids. Trimming shortened V by 3 bases and J by 7 bases, and 13 bases separated the two germline ends. The CDR3 sequence: CASSEAGILNEQFF. The DNA of the CDR3 is TGCGCCAGCAGTGAAGCAGGGATTTTGAATGAGCAGTTCTTC.

This clone was detected only once. The chain uses TRBV23-1 and TRBJ2-7; TRBD1 might be the D (5 bases). TRBV23-1 is known as an ORF, though its function is uncertain. CDR3 length equals 14 residues. V was trimmed by 7 bases and J by 0 bases, leaving 13 bases between them. CDR3 in DNA: TGCGCCAGCAATACTGACGACAGCTCCTACGAGCAGTACGTC. Its translation: CASNTDDSSYEQYV.

The chain links TRBV7-8 to TRBJ1-2, with D possibly TRBD1 on 5 matching bases. There are 15 residues in the CDR3. V lost 5 bases and J lost 6, with 19 bases in between. Germline CDR1 is SGHVS and CDR2 is FQNEAQ. Here the CDR3 reads CASSPTLGRGHGYTF. CDR3 DNA: TGTGCCAGCAGCCCGACGCTCGGGAGGGGACATGGCTACACCTTC.

This clone is medium-sized (0.01 to 0.1%) in the sample. The identical CDR3 is also encoded by other nucleotide sequences in the sample. This chain links TRBV9 with TRBJ1-2, with TRBD1 matching 7 bases. Germline values: CDR1 SGDLS, CDR2 YYNGEE. The CDR3 is made up of 14 amino acids. The ends lost 4 bases at V and 4 bases at J; junction bases unmatched: 7. DNA for the CDR3: TGTGCCAGCAGCCCCCCAGGGGGTGGCTATGGCTACACCTTC. This encodes CASSPPGGGYGYTF. The full variable domain, with the rest looked up from reference TRBV9 and TRBJ1-2, is DSGVTQTPKHLITATGQRVTLRCSPRSGDLSVYWYQQSLDQGLQFLIQYYNGEERAKGNILERFSAQQFPDLHSELNLSSLELGDSALYFCASSPPGGGYGYTFGSGTRLTVV.

The V call is TRBV5-6, the J call TRBJ2-5, with TRBD1 matching over 10 bases. This CDR3 contains 15 residues. V lost 3 bases, J lost 4 bases, and 6 bases stayed unmatched. CDR1 and CDR2 from the germline V gene are SGHDT and YYEEEE. This CDR3 reads CASSSPGQGGETQYF. The CDR3 nucleotides read TGTGCCAGCAGCTCGCCTGGACAGGGGGGAGAGACCCAGTACTTC. Based on the CDR3 plus reference TRBV5-6 and TRBJ2-5, the full variable domain is DAGVTQSPTHLIKTRGQQVTLRCSPKSGHDTVSWYQQALGQGPQFIFQYYEEEERQRGNFPDRFSGHQFPNYSSELNVNALLLGDSALYLCASSSPGQGGETQYFGPGTRLLVL.

This clone was seen a handful of times. The V call is TRBV6-1, the J call TRBJ2-3; D is ambiguous. The CDR3 consists of 12 residues. V was cut by 1 base and J by 4 bases, with 3 bases left in between. Germline CDR1 reads MNHNS; CDR2 reads SASEGT. The CDR3 nucleotides read TGTGCCAGCAGTGAAGTGGCAGATACGCAGTATTTT. Translating it yields CASSEVADTQYF.

This clone was counted only a few times. The V call is TRBV29-1, the J call TRBJ2-3; D gene ambiguous. Germline assignment: CDR1 SQVTM and CDR2 ANQGSEA. V was clipped by 3 bases and J by 4 bases, with 14 bases between them. The CDR3 is 14 amino acids. CDR3 sequence: CSVDGGVGSDTQYF. The CDR3 DNA follows: TGCAGCGTTGATGGCGGTGTGGGATCAGATACGCAGTATTTT.

The table lists this clone with a few counts. The chain joins TRBV7-8 to TRBJ2-2; D is ambiguous. Trimming cost V 8 bases and J 2 bases, with 9 bases left between them. The CDR3 is 13 residues long. Germline V lookup: CDR1 SGHVS, CDR2 FQNEAQ. CDR3: CASPSQNTGELFF. In DNA, the CDR3 is TGTGCCAGCCCCTCCCAAAACACCGGGGAGCTGTTTTTT. The entire variable domain, with the rest obtained from reference TRBV7-8 and TRBJ2-2, is as follows: GAGVSQSPRYKVAKRGQDVALRCDPISGHVSLFWYQQALGQGPEFLTYFQNEAQLDKSGLPSDRFFAERPEGSVSTLKIQRTQQEDSAVYLCASPSQNTGELFFGEGSRLTVL.

The chain joins TRBV19 to TRBJ2-4, with TRBD1 as a possible D gene (6 bases). Germline V CDR1 and CDR2: LNHDA, SQIVND (reference sequence). The V and J ends lost 5 bases and 3 bases respectively, with 29 bases between them. The CDR3 is made up of 20 amino acids. The CDR3 DNA is TGTGCCAGTAGTCGCCACAGGGTTGGATTCGAAGGTTCGGGCAAAAACATTCAGTACTTC. Protein: CASSRHRVGFEGSGKNIQYF.

CDR3 protein: CAIRPSGSFDEQFF. The CDR3 DNA reads as TGTGCCATCAGGCCTAGCGGGAGTTTCGATGAGCAGTTCTTC. The chain couples TRBV10-3 to TRBJ2-1, with 10 bases that match TRBD2. The CDR3 is 14 residues long. V was pared by 6 bases and J by 8 bases, with 7 bases of the junction left unmatched. Germline assignment: CDR1 ENHRY and CDR2 SYGVKD.

This clone has more than one count but fewer than ten. This sequence joins TRBV7-6 and TRBJ1-4; D is unresolved. Germline CDR1 is SGHVS and CDR2 is FNYEAQ. The V and J ends lost 1 base and 8 bases respectively, with 8 bases between them. The CDR3 extends over 13 amino acids. The CDR3 DNA sequence: TGTGCCAGCAGCTTAGGGGTAGGCGAAAAACTGTTTTTT. It specifies CASSLGVGEKLFF.

The rearrangement links TRBV19 to TRBJ2-1; 11 bases agree with TRBD2. J gave up 4 bases and V 4 bases, and 6 bases lay outside the gene matches. CDR3 length equals 16 residues. The germline V gene encodes CDR1 LNHDA and CDR2 SQIVND (reference sequence). The CDR3 DNA follows: TGTGCCAGTAGTACCCTCCTAGCGGGAGGATACAATGAGCAGTTCTTC. It encodes CASSTLLAGGYNEQFF. The variable domain in full, with the rest retrieved from reference TRBV19 and TRBJ2-1, is DGGITQSPKYLFRKEGQNVTLSCEQNLNHDAMYWYRQDPGQGLRLIYYSQIVNDFQKGDIAEGYSVSREKKESFPLTVTSAQKNPTAFYLCASSTLLAGGYNEQFFGPGTRLTVL.

This CDR3 is CASSSNPGQGDYGYTF. DNA for the CDR3: TGTGCCAGCAGCTCTAACCCGGGACAGGGGGACTATGGCTACACCTTC. The chain joins TRBV7-2 to TRBJ1-2, with 11 nucleotides matching TRBD1. V shed 4 bases and J 3 bases; nucleotides not matched to a gene: 7. CDR1 SGHTA and CDR2 FQGNSA come from the germline V gene. The length of the CDR3 is 16 residues.

The V call is TRBV10-2, the J call TRBJ2-2; 7 bases are shared with TRBD1. V dropped 7 bases and J dropped 7; count of bases not matched to a gene: 6. From germline, CDR1 is WSHSY and CDR2 SAAADI. The CDR3 length is 13 residues. CDR3 nucleotides: TGCGCCAGCAACCTACAGGGGCTCGGGGAGCTGTTTTTT. Its protein is CASNLQGLGELFF.

This clone was seen more than once but under ten times. The chain uses TRBV28 and TRBJ2-2; D is possibly TRBD1 or TRBD2 (5 bases each). The length of the CDR3 is 16 residues. CDR1 MDHEN and CDR2 SYDVKM come from the germline V gene. With 3 bases removed from V and 4 bases from J, the gap between germline ends came to 15 bases. The CDR3 sequence is CASSFPQGRGTGELFF. The DNA of the CDR3 is TGTGCCAGCAGTTTTCCCCAGGGTCGGGGCACCGGGGAGCTGTTTTTT.

This clone is a singleton in its sample. The rearrangement joins TRBV2 to TRBJ1-1, with D perhaps matching TRBD1 (5 bases). Looked up from germline, CDR1 is SNHLY and CDR2 is FYNNEI. CDR3 length: 15 amino acids. Trimming removed 6 bases at V and 6 bases at J, with 20 bases between. The CDR3 DNA sequence: TGTGCCAGCAGAGCGGAGAGCTCAGGGTTCCCTGAAGCTTTCTTT. Its translation: CASRAESSGFPEAFF.

The chain recombines TRBV6-1 with TRBJ2-5; a weak D match, TRBD1 (6 bases). The J call is uncertain, as TRBJ2-7 better fits the DNA end. Per germline, CDR1 MNHNS and CDR2 SASEGT. This CDR3 contains 13 residues. CDR3 amino acids: CASSRQAAYEQYF. The CDR3, as DNA: TGTGCCAGCAGCAGACAGGCCGCCTACGAGCAGTACTTC.

The chain employs TRBV7-2 and TRBJ2-2, with 10 bases aligning to TRBD1. V gave up 8 bases and J gave up 7 bases; unmatched junction bases: 7. The germline CDR1 and CDR2 sequences are SGHTA and FQGNSA. The CDR3 is made up of 14 amino acids. The CDR3 sequence: CASSRDRGNGELFF. The CDR3 region has the DNA TGTGCCAGCTCCAGGGACAGGGGTAACGGGGAGCTGTTTTTT.

Details on this clone: Other DNA sequences of this sample code for an identical CDR3. V and J are TRBV28 and TRBJ1-6; D is unclear. The CDR3 has 15 residues. Trimming shortened V by 3 bases and J by 7 bases, and 13 bases separated the two germline ends. Germline lookup yields CDR1 MDHEN and CDR2 SYDVKM. CDR3 sequence reads: CASSFPTRKNSPLHF. The CDR3 DNA is TGTGCCAGCAGTTTCCCAACAAGGAAAAATTCACCCCTCCACTTT.

This clone has just a few counts. The CDR3 nucleotides are TGTGCCAGCAGCACGCCCCCCGGCAAGAACACTGAAGCTTTCTTT. Translating gives CASSTPPGKNTEAFF. The genes are TRBV11-1 and TRBJ1-1; D ambiguous. The CDR3 has 15 residues. Trimming cost V 5 bases and J 1 base, with 14 bases left between them. Germline values: CDR1 SGHAT, CDR2 FQDESV (reference sequence).